The 21 T cell receptor beta chains below all came from one sample that was sequenced in a study of beta chain features in type 1 diabetes. Overall study findings and caveats: Significant though moderate, a shortening of TCRB CDR3s appeared in all four CD4+ subsets of Type 1 diabetes patients.

Of the isolated RNA, all was reverse transcribed, and so the sequenced material was expressed TCRB transcripts. Generated by immunoSEQ multiplex PCR, the TCRdb table keeps only in-frame clones and is missing some. The sample has under 300,000 clones; roughly a tenth are singletons. Which antigens these TCRs recognize remains unknown. The sample was naive CD4+ T cells from blood. These receptors were collected from a man aged 25-45 years with type 1 diabetes.

CDR3 residues: CASSTTGQEQFF. The CDR3 DNA reads TGTGCCAGTAGTACAACAGGCCAGGAGCAGTTCTTC. The chain links TRBV19 to TRBJ2-1; tentatively, D is TRBD1 (5 bases). V lost 4 bases, J lost 10 bases, and 11 bases lay in between. Per the germline V gene, CDR1 is LNHDA and CDR2 is SQIVND (reference sequence). The CDR3 extends over 12 amino acids.

The rearrangement uses TRBV29-1 and TRBJ1-2, with TRBD1 matching over 8 bases. Germline values: CDR1 SQVTM, CDR2 ANQGSEA. The CDR3 is 12 amino acids. Trimming removed 7 bases from V and 7 bases from J; junction bases left unmatched: 8. The CDR3 loop is CSARTGFSGYTF. The CDR3 region has the DNA TGCAGCGCCCGGACAGGGTTTAGTGGCTACACCTTC.

The chain has TRBV5-1 and TRBJ2-5, with D perhaps matching TRBD2 (6 bases). Trimming stripped 0 bases from V and 5 bases from J, with 17 bases between. The length of the CDR3 is 16 residues. Germline V lookup: CDR1 SGHRS, CDR2 YFSETQ. Here the CDR3 DNA reads TGCGCCAGCAGCTTGGATGGGTCAGGCCGGGGGGAGACCCAGTACTTC. Its protein is CASSLDGSGRGETQYF.

This clone was found a few times. This sequence joins TRBV4-2 and TRBJ1-6, with D maybe TRBD1 (5 bases). V was cut by 1 base and J by 6 bases, with 13 bases left in between. The CDR3 is 16 amino acids. CDR1 and CDR2 (germline): LGHNA, YNFKEQ. The chain's CDR3 is CASSQASDSRNSPLHF. The CDR3 nucleotides are TGTGCCAGCAGCCAAGCGAGCGACAGTCGTAATTCACCCCTCCACTTT.

This chain connects TRBV12-5 to TRBJ1-5; a weak D match, TRBD1 (5 bases). This CDR3 comprises 16 residues. The germline gives CDR1 LGHNT, CDR2 FRNRAP. V was pared by 1 base and J by 0 bases, with 10 bases between. The DNA of the CDR3 is TGTGCTAGTGGTTTGGCAGTAGGGGCTAGCAATCAGCCCCAGCATTTT. Its translation is CASGLAVGASNQPQHF.

The chain carries TRBV29-1 and TRBJ2-5; D is uncertain. This CDR3 has 12 residues. V lost 5 bases to trimming and J lost 5 bases, with 12 bases between them. CDR1 and CDR2 from the germline V gene are SQVTM and ANQGSEA. The CDR3 sequence: CSVIGLSETQYF. In DNA form, the CDR3 reads TGCAGCGTTATTGGGCTATCTGAGACCCAGTACTTC.

The rearrangement links TRBV6-1 to TRBJ1-5; D gene uncertain. CDR1 is MNHNS and CDR2 is SASEGT in the germline V gene. V dropped 6 bases and J dropped 3 bases, with 6 bases sitting between them. CDR3 size: 12 residues. The CDR3 bases are TGTGCCAGCAGGCAGAACAATCAGCCCCAGCATTTT. Translating it yields CASRQNNQPQHF.

The sample holds a few counts of this clone. The V gene is TRBV4-3, the J gene TRBJ1-3; D gene uncertain. V was pared by 1 base and J by 2 bases, with 6 bases between. Germline V gene lookup returns CDR1 LGHNA and CDR2 YSLEER. This CDR3 is 14 amino acids long. The CDR3 nucleotides read TGCGCCAGCAGCCAAGGAGGGCCTGGAAACACCATATATTTT. It encodes CASSQGGPGNTIYF.

To note about this clone: The conserved phenylalanine or tryptophan is not found at the CDR3 terminus, so this likely reflects a read error. The DNA is left out, because the CDR3 cannot be placed on it with certainty; the CDR3 is given as TCRdb lists it. CDR3 region: CASSSLDGTSYEGS. The gene calls are TRBV19 and TRBJ1-2; the D call TRBD1 from the table was never checked on the DNA. Counting both end residues, the CDR3 totals 14 amino acids. Germline V lookup: CDR1 LNHDA, CDR2 SQIVND (reference sequence).

The gene calls are TRBV6-5 and TRBJ2-5; 8 bases are shared with TRBD2. Germline CDR1 reads MNHEY; CDR2 reads SVGAGI. V lost 7 bases to trimming and J lost 3 bases; unmatched junction nucleotides: 10. There are 15 residues in the CDR3. CDR3 protein: CASNRALGREETQYF. The CDR3 DNA reads as TGTGCCAGCAACCGGGCCCTCGGGAGGGAAGAGACCCAGTACTTC.

This clone occurred a few times. J is TRBJ2-2 and V is TRBV2, with D possibly TRBD1 on 5 matching bases. The CDR3 contains 14 residues. The germline V and J ends were trimmed by 2 bases and 6 bases, with 10 bases remaining between them. The germline V gene encodes CDR1 SNHLY and CDR2 FYNNEI. The CDR3 reads CASSELSGSGELFF. Here the CDR3 DNA reads TGTGCCAGCAGTGAATTGTCAGGGTCCGGGGAGCTGTTTTTT. Full variable domain (rest looked up from reference TRBV2 and TRBJ2-2): EPEVTQTPSHQVTQMGQEVILRCVPISNHLYFYWYRQILGQKVEFLVSFYNNEISEKSEIFDDQFSVERPDGSNFTLKIRSTKLEDSAMYFCASSELSGSGELFFGEGSRLTVL.

A few counts support this clone. The chain is built from TRBV5-1 and TRBJ2-2; D is ambiguous. The CDR3 covers 15 residues. From germline, CDR1 is SGHRS and CDR2 YFSETQ. Trimming cost V 0 bases and J 2 bases, with 8 bases left between them. CDR3: CASSLGSSNTGELFF. In DNA, the CDR3 is TGCGCCAGCAGCTTGGGTTCCAGTAACACCGGGGAGCTGTTTTTT.

The chain is built from TRBV21-1 and TRBJ1-6. TRBV21-1 is classified as a pseudogene. The CDR3 covers 16 residues. The CDR3 DNA reads TGTGCCAGCAGCAAAGCGCGTGCGAGCGTTAATTCACCCCTCCACTTT. It yields the protein CASSKARASVNSPLHF.

The chain combines TRBV7-2 with TRBJ1-1; no firm D call. Germline CDR1 SGHTA, CDR2 FQGNSA. CDR3 size: 13 residues. The V end lost 5 bases, the J end lost 2 bases, and 9 bases lay between the germline ends. The CDR3 nucleotides are TGTGCCAGCAGCATTGTCAGTAACACTGAAGCTTTCTTT. Its protein is CASSIVSNTEAFF.

This clone was detected only a few times. This chain joins TRBV19 and TRBJ2-2; unclear D gene. From germline, CDR1 is LNHDA and CDR2 SQIVND (reference sequence). Trimming left V 3 bases short and J 0 bases short, with 8 bases between. The CDR3 is made up of 15 amino acids. The CDR3 region has the DNA TGTGCCAGTAGTATCTTCCGCGCGAACACCGGGGAGCTGTTTTTT. Its protein product is CASSIFRANTGELFF.

Worth noting for this clone: The sample has other DNA sequences that encode this CDR3 too. The chain uses TRBV19 and TRBJ2-3; D gene uncertain. This CDR3 region has 13 residues. The V end lost 3 bases, the J end lost 3 bases, and 7 bases lay between the germline ends. Germline V gene data show CDR1 as LNHDA and CDR2 as SQIVND (reference sequence). The CDR3, as DNA: TGTGCCAGTAGTATCCAGGTGACAGATACGCAGTATTTT. It specifies CASSIQVTDTQYF.

This chain uses TRBV4-2 with TRBJ1-2; D is unresolved. In germline, CDR1 is LGHNA, CDR2 YNFKEQ. Trimming removed 4 bases from V and 7 bases from J, with 16 bases in between. CDR3 length: 14 amino acids. CDR3 region: CASSLNPHGVGYTF. The CDR3 DNA sequence: TGTGCCAGCAGCCTAAATCCTCACGGTGTTGGCTACACCTTC.

The chain has TRBV29-1 and TRBJ2-1; D might be TRBD1 (5 bases). The CDR3 runs 14 residues. V was shortened by 6 bases and J by 6 bases, with 18 bases between the two germline ends. CDR1 and CDR2 from the germline V gene are SQVTM and ANQGSEA. The DNA of the CDR3 is TGCAGCGTCGGCAGGGTGTGGGGCGGCAATGAGCAGTTCTTC. This translates into CSVGRVWGGNEQFF.

The rearrangement links TRBV6-6 to TRBJ2-1; D may be TRBD2 (6 bases). Germline V gene sequence: CDR1 MNHNY, CDR2 SVGAGI (reference sequence). The ends were cut back, 8 bases at V and 4 bases at J, with 18 bases in the middle. The CDR3 consists of 15 residues. The CDR3 DNA follows: TGTGCCAGCGTTATCCAGGCTAGCGCTTACAATGAGCAGTTCTTC. Protein product: CASVIQASAYNEQFF.

This clone was counted a few times. The chain is built from TRBV7-2 and TRBJ1-5, with a tentative D call TRBD1 (6 bases). CDR3 length equals 15 residues. Trimming shortened V by 2 bases and J by 6 bases, and 14 bases separated the two germline ends. Germline V gene sequence: CDR1 SGHTA, CDR2 FQGNSA. CDR3 coding DNA: TGTGCCAGCAGCTTAATGGGGGGGCGTTCTCAGCCCCAGCATTTT. Its translation is CASSLMGGRSQPQHF.

The chain is built from TRBV7-2 and TRBJ2-1, with 8 bases lining up with TRBD2. CDR1 is SGHTA, CDR2 FQGNSA, per germline. CDR3 length: 15 amino acids. The ends lost 5 bases at V and 3 bases at J; junction bases unmatched: 6. CDR3 DNA sequence: TGTGCCAGCAGCCTGGCACTAGCGGACTACAATGAGCAGTTCTTC. This translates into CASSLALADYNEQFF.